This TCR beta chain originates from a study of cytomegalovirus exposure and HLA in healthy donors. Study outcomes and limitations: Cytomegalovirus-associated status was assigned to some 160 TCR beta chains. The classifier reportedly diagnosed cytomegalovirus status with high sensitivity and specificity.

The data were produced by immunoSEQ multiplex PCR, yet TCRdb's version contains in-frame clones alone and is incomplete. The sample has under 75,000 clones, 95% seen once. CDR1 is SNHLY, CDR2 FYNNEI, per germline. Trimming stripped 4 bases from V and 7 bases from J, with 13 bases between. This CDR3 spans 14 amino acids. Concerning this clone itself: Antigen specificity is unknown.

The sequenced sample was PBMCs. The sequence derives from a woman between 18 and 29 years old in good health and CMV-seropositive. The genes are TRBV2 and TRBJ2-2, with D tentatively TRBD2 (5 bases). The CDR3 sequence is CASSGSGFGGELFF. The CDR3 DNA is TGTGCCAGCAGTGGTTCGGGGTTTGGCGGGGAGCTGTTTTTT.